The rows below give T cell receptor beta chains drawn from one sample of a study of lymphopenia after photon versus proton radiotherapy. TCRdb's table, derived via immunoSEQ multiplex PCR, lists solely in-frame clones and lacks some. The sample contains around 18,000 clones, around 80% of which appear only once. Sequencing used peripheral blood, obtained from a patient treated with proton-based radiotherapy. All receptors derive from a man in his 70s with pancreatic cancer. CDR3s include the opening cysteine and the closing phenylalanine or tryptophan. Each record gives: D gene, V gene, clone size, J gene, CDR3 protein, CDR3 DNA. D genes are given only for firm matches. Only part of the rows carry a size: once, few, many, or a class if the clone is expanded.

d_gene: .
v_gene: TRBV5-1
abundance: .
j_gene: TRBJ1-2
CDR3aa: CASSLDDSNYGYTF
CDR3nt: TGCGCCAGCAGCTTGGATGACAGTAACTATGGCTACACCTTC

d_gene: TRBD1
v_gene: TRBV11-3
abundance: .
j_gene: TRBJ2-1
CDR3aa: CASSLTGGDIYNEQFF
CDR3nt: TGTGCCAGCAGCTTAACAGGGGGTGATATCTACAATGAGCAGTTCTTC

d_gene: TRBD2
v_gene: TRBV4-2
abundance: .
j_gene: TRBJ2-5
CDR3aa: CASSQDHLAGDREQYF
CDR3nt: TGTGCCAGCAGCCAAGATCACCTAGCGGGAGACAGGGAGCAGTACTTC

d_gene: .
v_gene: TRBV7-8
abundance: .
j_gene: TRBJ1-5
CDR3aa: CASSPGTGNQPQHF
CDR3nt: TGTGCCAGCAGCCCGGGGACGGGTAATCAGCCCCAGCATTTT

d_gene: .
v_gene: TRBV27
abundance: .
j_gene: TRBJ1-1
CDR3aa: CASLGGAPNTEAFF
CDR3nt: TGTGCCAGCTTAGGGGGGGCCCCAAACACTGAAGCTTTCTTT

d_gene: TRBD1
v_gene: TRBV5-1
abundance: .
j_gene: TRBJ2-1
CDR3aa: CASSLIRDRGRPSSTSNEQFF
CDR3nt: TGCGCCAGCAGCTTGATCCGGGACAGGGGCCGCCCATCGAGTACTTCCAATGAGCAGTTCTTC

d_gene: TRBD1
v_gene: TRBV30
abundance: .
j_gene: TRBJ1-1
CDR3aa: CASQTGAMNTEAFF
CDR3nt: TGTGCCTCCCAGACAGGGGCTATGAACACTGAAGCTTTCTTT

d_gene: TRBD1
v_gene: TRBV2
abundance: once
j_gene: TRBJ2-7
CDR3aa: CASTHSGTETYEQYF
CDR3nt: TGTGCCAGCACCCATAGTGGGACAGAGACCTACGAGCAGTACTTC

d_gene: .
v_gene: TRBV30
abundance: .
j_gene: TRBJ1-3
CDR3aa: CAWSPGLGGNTIYF
CDR3nt: TGTGCCTGGAGTCCAGGGTTAGGCGGAAACACCATATATTTT

d_gene: .
v_gene: TRBV7-9
abundance: .
j_gene: TRBJ1-5
CDR3aa: CASSQDGLSGHNQPQHF
CDR3nt: TGTGCCAGCAGCCAAGACGGTCTTTCGGGCCACAATCAGCCCCAGCATTTT

d_gene: .
v_gene: TRBV5-1
abundance: once
j_gene: TRBJ1-2
CDR3aa: CASSLSGASPDYGYTF
CDR3nt: TGCGCCAGCAGCTTAAGCGGGGCCAGCCCCGACTATGGCTACACCTTC

d_gene: .
v_gene: TRBV14
abundance: .
j_gene: TRBJ1-3
CDR3aa: CASSPGGFSGNTIYF
CDR3nt: TGTGCCAGCAGCCCGGGAGGTTTTTCTGGAAACACCATATATTTT

d_gene: TRBD1
v_gene: TRBV5-4
abundance: .
j_gene: TRBJ1-2
CDR3aa: CASSLDGQGTNYGYTF
CDR3nt: TGTGCCAGCAGCTTGGATGGACAGGGGACTAACTATGGCTACACCTTC

d_gene: TRBD1
v_gene: TRBV6-6
abundance: once
j_gene: TRBJ1-1
CDR3aa: CASSRDSSNTEAFF
CDR3nt: TGTGCCAGCAGTAGGGACAGCTCTAACACTGAAGCTTTCTTT

d_gene: .
v_gene: TRBV14
abundance: .
j_gene: TRBJ2-2
CDR3aa: CASSDDTGELFF
CDR3nt: TGTGCCAGCAGCGATGACACCGGGGAGCTGTTTTTT

d_gene: .
v_gene: TRBV14
abundance: few
j_gene: TRBJ2-5
CDR3aa: CASSQAGVTKETQYF
CDR3nt: TGTGCCAGCAGCCAAGCGGGAGTTACGAAAGAGACCCAGTACTTC

d_gene: TRBD1
v_gene: TRBV5-1
abundance: .
j_gene: TRBJ2-4
CDR3aa: CASSRRQGAAKNIQYF
CDR3nt: TGCGCCAGCAGCCGTCGACAGGGGGCCGCCAAAAACATTCAGTACTTC

d_gene: .
v_gene: TRBV5-5
abundance: .
j_gene: TRBJ2-3
CDR3aa: CASSLAQGQGTQYF
CDR3nt: TGTGCCAGCAGCTTGGCTCAGGGGCAGGGTACGCAGTATTTT